Listed below are T cell receptor beta chains from one sample, sequenced in a study of shared clonotypes between healthy human individuals. The method was immunoSEQ multiplex PCR; TCRdb's version includes in-frame clones alone and lacks a portion of them. Of about 980,000 clones listed, less than 85% are singletons. The specimen sequenced was memory CD4+ T cells sorted from blood. The receptors were sampled from a young man in good health. Both conserved end residues are part of each CDR3. The D gene is left open where the match is weak. Clone size is given for some rows only: seen once, a few or many times, or a class if the clone is expanded.

CASSSRGNTEAFF	TGTGCCAGCAGCTCCCGGGGGAACACTGAAGCTTTCTTT	TRBV28	-	TRBJ1-1	-
CASSTVYVGGMNTEAFF	TGTGCCAGTAGTACTGTTTATGTAGGAGGGATGAACACTGAAGCTTTCTTT	TRBV19	-	TRBJ1-1	few
CASRFEDAYNEQFF	TGCGCCAGCAGGTTCGAGGACGCCTACAATGAGCAGTTCTTC	TRBV5-1	-	TRBJ2-1	-
CASSAGLETGELFF	TGTGCCAGCAGCGCGGGGCTAGAAACCGGGGAGCTGTTTTTT	TRBV9	-	TRBJ2-2	-
CASGLWEGEKLFF	TGTGCCAGCGGCTTATGGGAGGGAGAAAAACTGTTTTTT	TRBV28	-	TRBJ1-4	-
CASSPRRETYGYTF	TGTGCCAGCAGCCCCAGGAGGGAGACCTATGGCTACACCTTC	TRBV11-2	-	TRBJ1-2	-
CASSLSRTGYNEQFF	TGCGCCAGCAGCCTAAGCCGGACAGGCTACAATGAGCAGTTCTTC	TRBV4-3	TRBD1	TRBJ2-1	-
CASSYSRGQGYEQYF	TGTGCCAGCAGTTACTCTCGGGGACAGGGGTACGAGCAGTACTTC	TRBV6-6	TRBD1	TRBJ2-7	many
CASSPKGWVAGSTDTQYF	TGTGCCAGCAGCCCTAAAGGGTGGGTAGCGGGTTCCACAGATACGCAGTATTTT	TRBV7-2	TRBD2	TRBJ2-3	-
CASSFQGVQRYEQYF	TGTGCCAGCAGCTTCCAAGGGGTCCAAAGGTACGAGCAGTACTTC	TRBV7-9	-	TRBJ2-7	-
CSAKQAGQGGYGYTF	TGCAGCGCTAAACAGGCGGGACAGGGCGGCTATGGCTACACCTTC	TRBV29-1	TRBD1	TRBJ1-2	-
CASSKGTSGPRETQYF	TGTGCCAGCAGCAAAGGGACTAGCGGGCCAAGGGAGACCCAGTACTTC	TRBV11-2	TRBD2	TRBJ2-5	-
CSVHIRSYNEQFF	TGCAGCGTCCACATCCGCTCCTACAATGAGCAGTTCTTC	TRBV29-1	-	TRBJ2-1	-
CASSPDPTQLETQYF	TGCGCCAGCAGCCCCGACCCGACACAACTGGAGACCCAGTACTTC	TRBV5-1	-	TRBJ2-5	few
CASSSDPGLGTQYF	TGCGCCAGCAGCAGCGACCCTGGCCTTGGGACCCAGTACTTC	TRBV5-1	-	TRBJ2-5	few
CASSVGSFSGTSGSTDTQYF	TGTGCCAGCAGCGTAGGAAGTTTTTCGGGGACTAGCGGATCCACAGATACGCAGTATTTT	TRBV9	TRBD2	TRBJ2-3	-
CASGLVLGHSGAEAFF	TGTGCTAGTGGTTTGGTACTGGGACACTCGGGCGCTGAAGCTTTCTTT	TRBV12-5	-	TRBJ1-1	-
CASGTGDYSGNTIYF	TGTGCCAGCGGCACAGGGGACTACTCTGGAAACACCATATATTTT	TRBV28	TRBD1	TRBJ1-3	-
CASSLEGQGGTGELFF	TGTGCCAGCAGCTTAGAGGGCCAGGGCGGAACCGGGGAGCTGTTTTTT	TRBV11-2	-	TRBJ2-2	-
CASSLVASSYNEQFF	TGTGCCAGCAGCTTAGTTGCTAGCTCCTACAATGAGCAGTTCTTC	TRBV7-2	-	TRBJ2-1	-
CASSLELTSGETQYF	TGTGCCAGCAGCTTAGAGCTGACCTCGGGAGAGACCCAGTACTTC	TRBV7-2	-	TRBJ2-5	-
CASSFGDQPQHF	TGTGCCAGCAGCTTTGGGGATCAGCCCCAGCATTTT	TRBV7-9	-	TRBJ1-5	-
CASSVEGGSSYGYTF	TGTGCCAGCAGCGTAGAAGGCGGATCCTCCTATGGCTACACCTTC	TRBV9	-	TRBJ1-2	many
CASSFGKGTSIHEQFF	TGTGCCAGCAGCTTTGGGAAAGGGACTAGCATTCATGAGCAGTTCTTC	TRBV7-3	TRBD2	TRBJ2-1	many
CASSPGTSGRSDTQYF	TGCGCCAGCAGCCCCGGGACTAGCGGGAGGTCAGATACGCAGTATTTT	TRBV4-3	TRBD2	TRBJ2-3	once
CASSPWEGARTEAFF	TGTGCCAGCTCACCATGGGAGGGGGCGCGGACTGAAGCTTTCTTT	TRBV18	TRBD1	TRBJ1-1	-
CASSLVGGGTSTDTQYF	TGTGCCAGCAGCTTAGTGGGAGGGGGGACTAGCACAGATACGCAGTATTTT	TRBV7-2	-	TRBJ2-3	-
CASTDDYYNEQFF	TGTGCCAGCACTGACGACTATTACAATGAGCAGTTCTTC	TRBV6-6	-	TRBJ2-1	-
CAWSVRQGESGYTF	TGTGCCTGGAGTGTACGGCAGGGGGAGAGTGGCTACACCTTC	TRBV30	TRBD1	TRBJ1-2	few
CASSGGETQYF	TGCGCCAGCAGTGGGGGAGAGACCCAGTACTTC	TRBV10-2	-	TRBJ2-5	once
CASSLGDRASGELFF	TGCGCCAGCAGCCTCGGGGACAGGGCCTCCGGGGAGCTGTTTTTT	TRBV4-3	TRBD1	TRBJ2-2	once
CASSSSIAGASTDTQYF	TGTGCCAGCTCATCGTCGATAGCGGGAGCCAGTACAGATACGCAGTATTTT	TRBV18	TRBD2	TRBJ2-3	-
CASSWSAAGLADTDTQYF	TGTGCCAGCAGCTGGTCTGCCGCGGGACTAGCGGACACAGATACGCAGTATTTT	TRBV7-9	TRBD2	TRBJ2-3	-
CASSLVSGPIEQFF	TGCGCCAGCAGCTTGGTCAGCGGCCCTATCGAGCAGTTCTTC	TRBV5-1	-	TRBJ2-1	-